The 25 T cell receptor beta chains below all came from one sample that was sequenced in a study of Tregs in tolerant kidney transplant recipients. The method was immunoSEQ multiplex PCR; TCRdb's version includes in-frame clones alone and lacks a portion of them. The repertoire consists of about 120,000 clones, with around 94% occurring once and the leading ten covering more than 0.45%. Sequenced: CD4+ T cells from blood. These receptors were obtained from a human donor in good health.

The gene calls are TRBV10-2 and TRBJ1-6; TRBD1 matches at 8 bases. CDR3 length: 16 amino acids. V shed 4 bases and J 4 bases; nucleotides not matched to a gene: 6. CDR1 and CDR2 (germline): WSHSY, SAAADI. The CDR3 loop reads CASSAGTGFYNSPLHF. DNA for the CDR3: TGCGCCAGCAGTGCCGGGACAGGATTTTATAATTCACCCCTCCACTTT.

The chain recombines TRBV5-6 with TRBJ2-7, with D possibly TRBD2 on 6 matching bases. With 1 base removed from V and 4 bases from J, the gap between germline ends came to 12 bases. This CDR3 comprises 14 residues. Germline V gene sequence: CDR1 SGHDT, CDR2 YYEEEE. The CDR3 spells CASSLWGVRYEQYF. The CDR3 bases are TGTGCCAGCAGCTTGTGGGGGGTTAGGTACGAGCAGTACTTC.

The rearrangement links TRBV5-5 to TRBJ1-5; TRBD1 aligns across 9 bases. CDR1 is SGHKS and CDR2 is YYEKEE in the germline V gene (reference sequence). The CDR3 extends over 15 amino acids. V lost 4 bases, J lost 5 bases, and 7 bases stayed unmatched. The CDR3 bases are TGTGCCAGCAGCCGACAGGGGGATAGGGATCAGCCCCAGCATTTT. Protein sequence: CASSRQGDRDQPQHF.

V usage is TRBV4-2 and J usage is TRBJ1-5, with a possible D match to TRBD1 (5 bases). V gave up 3 bases and J gave up 0 bases, with 9 bases separating them. CDR1 and CDR2 from the germline V gene are LGHNA and YNFKEQ. This CDR3 is built from 15 residues. CDR3 DNA sequence: TGTGCCAGCAGCCAGGGACCCCATAGCAATCAGCCCCAGCATTTT. It yields the protein CASSQGPHSNQPQHF.

The chain is built from TRBV18 and TRBJ2-2, with D hard to call. This CDR3 has 12 amino acids. Germline assignment: CDR1 KGHSH and CDR2 LQKENI. V was trimmed by 1 base and J by 7 bases, leaving 4 bases between them. The CDR3 coding sequence is TGTGCCAGCTCACCACAGATCGGGGAGCTGTTTTTT. Translation gives CASSPQIGELFF.

The gene calls are TRBV5-1 and TRBJ2-1; 8 bases align to TRBD2. Trimming removed 2 bases from V and 2 bases from J; junction bases left unmatched: 6. Germline V lookup: CDR1 SGHRS, CDR2 YFSETQ. The CDR3 runs 16 residues. CDR3 sequence: CASSLIRRGAYNEQFF. The DNA for the CDR3 is TGCGCCAGCAGCTTAATTCGGCGGGGGGCCTACAATGAGCAGTTCTTC.

The rearrangement joins TRBV30 to TRBJ1-2; D not resolved. The CDR3 runs to 13 residues. Germline CDR1 reads GTSNPN; CDR2 reads SVGIG (reference sequence). The ends were cut back, 0 bases at V and 4 bases at J, with 9 bases in the middle. As DNA, the CDR3 is TGTGCCTGGAGTGTACAACAGCTCTATGGCTACACCTTC. Its translation: CAWSVQQLYGYTF.

This chain links TRBV5-1 with TRBJ2-1; 8 bases line up with TRBD2. This CDR3 is built from 17 residues. The trim removed 3 bases at V and 1 base at J, leaving 9 bases unmatched. The V gene's germline CDR1 is SGHRS and CDR2 YFSETQ. CDR3 in amino acids: CASSSRTSRGSYNEQFF. The CDR3 DNA sequence: TGCGCCAGCAGCTCGCGGACTAGCCGCGGATCCTACAATGAGCAGTTCTTC.

The genes are TRBV29-1 and TRBJ1-3; no firm D call. In germline, CDR1 is SQVTM, CDR2 ANQGSEA. The CDR3 contains 12 residues. V lost 4 bases, J lost 1 base, and 5 bases lay in between. The CDR3 here is CSVGESGNTIYF. CDR3 nucleotide sequence: TGCAGCGTTGGAGAATCTGGAAACACCATATATTTT. Supplemented by reference TRBV29-1 and TRBJ1-3, the full variable domain reads SAVISQKPSRDICQRGTSLTIQCQVDSQVTMMFWYRQQPGQSLTLIATANQGSEATYESGFVIDKFPISRPNLTFSTLTVSNMSPEDSSIYLCSVGESGNTIYFGEGSWLTVV.

This clone has a single count. The chain uses TRBV5-1 and TRBJ2-3; tentatively, D is TRBD2 (6 bases). The ends were cut back, 8 bases at V and 4 bases at J, with 20 bases in the middle. This CDR3 region has 15 residues. Germline lookup yields CDR1 SGHRS and CDR2 YFSETQ. As DNA, the CDR3 is TGCGCCAGTACTTGGGGGGAGAGGATCGCAGATACGCAGTATTTT. Protein sequence: CASTWGERIADTQYF.

The rearrangement links TRBV5-1 to TRBJ2-3; TRBD2 matches at 13 bases. Unmatched junction bases numbered 4, after V lost 4 bases and J lost 2 bases. CDR3 size: 16 residues. In germline, CDR1 is SGHRS, CDR2 YFSETQ. CDR3 DNA: TGCGCCAGCAGCCTAGGGACTAGCGGGGTCACAGATACGCAGTATTTT. Protein: CASSLGTSGVTDTQYF.

This clone was found once. This chain connects TRBV5-8 to TRBJ2-1, with TRBD2 matching over 7 bases. The CDR3 contains 14 residues. Germline trimming cut 6 bases from V and 10 bases from J; bases unmatched to any gene: 13. CDR1 is SGHTS and CDR2 is YDEGEE in the germline V gene. The CDR3 protein is CASTPRTRVREQFF. The CDR3 DNA sequence: TGTGCCAGCACCCCCCGGACTAGGGTTCGGGAGCAGTTCTTC.

The V call is TRBV7-6, the J call TRBJ2-3; TRBD2 matches 10 bases. Trimming at V came to 4 bases and at J to 2 bases, leaving 3 bases not matched to a gene. There are 15 residues in the CDR3. Per the germline V gene, CDR1 is SGHVS and CDR2 is FNYEAQ. Written as DNA, the CDR3 is TGTGCCAGCAGCTCAGCGGGGGGGGACACAGATACGCAGTATTTT. Protein: CASSSAGGDTDTQYF.

The chain joins TRBV6-5 to TRBJ2-7; D possibly corresponds to TRBD2 (6 bases). The CDR3 totals 14 residues. Trimming stripped 4 bases from V and 4 bases from J, with 14 bases between. Germline values: CDR1 MNHEY, CDR2 SVGAGI. CDR3 loop: CASSLDGRGYEQYF. In nucleotides, the CDR3 is TGTGCCAGCAGTTTGGACGGGAGAGGATACGAGCAGTACTTC.

A few counts support this clone. V gene TRBV6-5 combines with J gene TRBJ1-6, with 8 bases lining up with TRBD1. Germline trimming cut 6 bases from V and 7 bases from J; bases unmatched to any gene: 5. This CDR3 contains 14 residues. Germline V CDR1 and CDR2: MNHEY, SVGAGI. CDR3 region: CASRQGAKNSPLHF. CDR3 DNA sequence: TGTGCCAGCAGGCAGGGGGCGAAGAATTCACCCCTCCACTTT.

This rearrangement joins TRBV6-6 to TRBJ1-2; D uncertain. CDR1 MNHNY and CDR2 SVGAGI come from the germline V gene (reference sequence). The CDR3 runs 14 residues. Trimming took off 0 bases at V and 4 bases at J, with 9 bases between the two ends. Here the CDR3 reads CASSYSSSTYGYTF. The CDR3 coding sequence is TGTGCCAGCAGTTACTCTTCCAGCACCTATGGCTACACCTTC.

The rearrangement links TRBV23-1 to TRBJ2-1, with TRBD2 identical over 7 bases. TRBV23-1 is placed among ORFs of uncertain function. The CDR3 loop spans 20 amino acids. J was trimmed by 0 bases and V by 4 bases; bases with no gene match: 18. CDR3 amino acids: CASSPKARRRAGSSYNEQFF. In DNA form, the CDR3 reads TGCGCCAGCAGTCCGAAGGCCAGGCGTCGAGCGGGGTCCTCCTACAATGAGCAGTTCTTC.

V and J are TRBV5-1 and TRBJ1-1, with D hard to call. Germline CDR1 reads SGHRS; CDR2 reads YFSETQ. The CDR3 is 16 amino acids. V shed 5 bases and J shed 4 bases, with 21 bases lying between them. Here the CDR3 reads CASSRSDYEITTEAFF. CDR3 bases: TGCGCCAGCAGTCGCTCAGACTACGAGATTACCACTGAAGCTTTCTTT. The full variable domain, with the rest looked up from reference TRBV5-1 and TRBJ1-1, is KAGVTQTPRYLIKTRGQQVTLSCSPISGHRSVSWYQQTPGQGLQFLFEYFSETQRNKGNFPGRFSGRQFSNSRSEMNVSTLELGDSALYLCASSRSDYEITTEAFFGQGTRLTVV.

This clone was recorded once. The chain links TRBV18 to TRBJ2-7, with 7 bases identical to TRBD1. This CDR3 has 14 residues. Germline assignment: CDR1 KGHSH and CDR2 LQKENI. V lost 0 bases to trimming and J lost 6 bases; unmatched junction nucleotides: 5. The chain's CDR3 is CASSPPKGAVEQYF. The CDR3 DNA is TGTGCCAGCTCACCACCGAAGGGGGCAGTCGAGCAGTACTTC.

V and J are TRBV5-6 and TRBJ1-2; D possibly corresponds to TRBD1 (5 bases). This CDR3 region has 15 residues. Looked up from germline, CDR1 is SGHDT and CDR2 is YYEEEE. V was pared by 6 bases and J by 6 bases, with 21 bases between. CDR3 nucleotide sequence: TGTGCCAGCATACGTTTCGACAGCAACGGGGATGGCTACACCTTC. It translates to CASIRFDSNGDGYTF. The full variable domain, with the rest looked up from reference TRBV5-6 and TRBJ1-2, is DAGVTQSPTHLIKTRGQQVTLRCSPKSGHDTVSWYQQALGQGPQFIFQYYEEEERQRGNFPDRFSGHQFPNYSSELNVNALLLGDSALYLCASIRFDSNGDGYTFGSGTRLTVV.

The chain combines TRBV5-1 with TRBJ2-1; D might be TRBD2 (5 bases). Trimming pared 0 bases from V and 9 bases from J, leaving 13 bases between. The germline gives CDR1 SGHRS, CDR2 YFSETQ. This CDR3 has 14 residues. The CDR3 sequence: CASSLAHPRGEQFF. In DNA form, the CDR3 reads TGCGCCAGCAGCTTGGCGCACCCTCGGGGTGAGCAGTTCTTC.

This rearrangement joins TRBV30 to TRBJ2-2; 7 bases agree with TRBD2. The CDR3 loop spans 16 amino acids. Germline V gene lookup returns CDR1 GTSNPN and CDR2 SVGIG (reference sequence). The trim removed 2 bases at V and 0 bases at J, leaving 6 bases unmatched. This CDR3 is CAWSPWTRANTGELFF. Here the CDR3 DNA reads TGTGCCTGGAGTCCCTGGACTAGGGCGAACACCGGGGAGCTGTTTTTT.

The rearrangement uses TRBV6-1 and TRBJ2-1, with 7 bases identical to TRBD1. V was clipped by 6 bases and J by 3 bases; unmatched bases: 8. Germline V gene lookup returns CDR1 MNHNS and CDR2 SASEGT. The CDR3 spans 15 residues. The CDR3 bases are TGTGCCAGCAGGGGTACAGGGGCGGGCTACAATGAGCAGTTCTTC. Protein sequence: CASRGTGAGYNEQFF.

The chain carries TRBV2 and TRBJ2-3; TRBD1 agrees at 9 bases. The CDR3 length is 15 residues. The J segment lost 4 bases and the V segment lost 8 bases, leaving 10 bases of the junction unmatched. In germline, CDR1 is SNHLY, CDR2 FYNNEI. The CDR3 sequence: CASGPEGQGSDTQYF. As DNA, the CDR3 is TGTGCCAGCGGTCCGGAGGGACAGGGCTCAGATACGCAGTATTTT. The variable domain in full, completed from reference TRBV2 and TRBJ2-3, reads EPEVTQTPSHQVTQMGQEVILRCVPISNHLYFYWYRQILGQKVEFLVSFYNNEISEKSEIFDDQFSVERPDGSNFTLKIRSTKLEDSAMYFCASGPEGQGSDTQYFGPGTRLTVL.

The rearrangement links TRBV5-8 to TRBJ1-1; TRBD1 might be the D (6 bases). The ends were cut back, 5 bases at V and 4 bases at J, with 21 bases in the middle. The CDR3 runs to 16 residues. Looked up from germline, CDR1 is SGHTS and CDR2 is YDEGEE. This CDR3 reads CASSPKGGVWVTEAFF. The CDR3 coding sequence is TGTGCCAGCAGTCCGAAGGGGGGGGTATGGGTCACTGAAGCTTTCTTT.